The subject of this entry is one T cell receptor beta chain. Its specificity is unknown. The data stem from a study of cytomegalovirus exposure and HLA in healthy donors. Study conclusions and caveats: Later examination showed HLA-associated TCR beta chains had greater clonal expansion than equally common others. Three CMV-associated chains proved CMV antigen-specific in vitro.

Looked up from germline, CDR1 is DFQATT and CDR2 is SNEGSKA (reference sequence). The V and J ends lost 7 bases and 10 bases, in that order; junction bases with no gene match: 8. This CDR3 spans 11 amino acids. With 60 Vbeta and 13 Jbeta primers, the PCR was carried out. Using immunoSEQ multiplex PCR, the repertoire was profiled, and TCRdb retains in-frame clones only, with some absent. The repertoire has 95,000 to 100,000 clones, around 9.6% of them found once; the top ten carry about 5%. The J gene is TRBJ1-1, the V gene TRBV20-1, with 8 bases fitting TRBD1. The source of this sequence is a man between 45 and 60 years old in good health and CMV-seropositive. Material for sequencing was PBMCs. CDR3 in amino acids: CSVDRGPSAFF. CDR3 bases: TGCAGTGTCGACAGGGGCCCCTCAGCTTTCTTT.